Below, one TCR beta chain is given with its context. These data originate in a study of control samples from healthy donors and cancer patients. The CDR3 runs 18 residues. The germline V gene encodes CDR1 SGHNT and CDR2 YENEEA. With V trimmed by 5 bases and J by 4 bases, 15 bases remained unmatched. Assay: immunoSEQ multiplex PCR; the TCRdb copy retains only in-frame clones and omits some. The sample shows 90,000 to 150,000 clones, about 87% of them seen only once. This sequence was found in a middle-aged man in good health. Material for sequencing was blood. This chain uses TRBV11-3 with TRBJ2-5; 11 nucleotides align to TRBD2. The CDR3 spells CASSHGTSGEVGRETQYF. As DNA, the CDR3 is TGTGCCAGCAGCCACGGGACTAGCGGCGAAGTGGGTAGAGAGACCCAGTACTTC.